The TCR beta chain described here comes from a study of PD-1 blockade in classical Hodgkin lymphoma. Study-level information: The nivolumab dose that patients received was 3 mg/kg, given intravenously every 2 weeks.

V gave up 4 bases and J gave up 0 bases, with 9 bases separating them. The length of the CDR3 is 13 residues. Germline V gene data show CDR1 as SQVTM and CDR2 as ANQGSEA. General study findings and limits: The study found that TCR diversity rose significantly by C4D1 in CD4+ but not CD8+ cells. Those patients who began receiving nivolumab less than 1 year after ASCT had lower diversity, and they were excluded. The study reported lower baseline TCR diversity in newly diagnosed patients than in healthy donors.

Clones were sequenced by immunoSEQ multiplex PCR, and TCRdb holds only the in-frame ones, with some missing. The table has tens of thousands of clones, more than 85% seen once. Concerning this clone itself: Its antigen is as yet unknown.

All patients experienced relapse after autologous stem cell transplantation, and brentuximab vedotin exposure was variable. The specimen was peripheral blood mononuclear cells (PBMCs), collected at baseline. V and J are TRBV29-1 and TRBJ1-1; D is unclear. This TCR came from a human donor with classical Hodgkin lymphoma. The CDR3 DNA reads TGCAGCGTTGCTAGGAAAATGAACACTGAAGCTTTCTTT. This encodes CSVARKMNTEAFF. Full variable domain (outside the CDR3, taken from reference TRBV29-1 and TRBJ1-1): SAVISQKPSRDICQRGTSLTIQCQVDSQVTMMFWYRQQPGQSLTLIATANQGSEATYESGFVIDKFPISRPNLTFSTLTVSNMSPEDSSIYLCSVARKMNTEAFFGQGTRLTVV.